Shown below are 12 T cell receptor beta chains from a single sample sequenced in a study of CD8+CD57+ T cells in acquired aplastic anemia. For CDR3 and TCR beta VDJ profiling, genomic DNA was the template used. TCRdb redid the calling of the reads with MiXCR, one entry per CDR3 protein. The repertoire holds a few hundred thousand distinct CDR3 sequences, with 45% to 65% as singletons. Sample: sorted CD4+, CD8+, or CD8+CD57+ T cells (not recorded which) from PBMCs. The receptors were gathered from a human donor with severe aplastic anemia or a healthy control (not recorded which).

For this clonotype: Germline and junction disagree at one end, which may indicate a read error. The rearrangement uses TRBV24-1 and TRBJ2-1; TRBD1 agrees at 7 bases. The CDR3 is made up of 15 amino acids. Looked up from germline, CDR1 is KGHDR and CDR2 is SFDVKD. CDR3 DNA sequence: TGTGCCGCCAGCAACCGCGAGACAGGGTTCAATGAGCAGTTCTTC. It yields the protein CAASNRETGFNEQFF.

This clonotype was observed a single time. The rearrangement joins TRBV7-9 to TRBJ2-7, with a possible D match to TRBD2 (6 bases). The CDR3 is 15 residues long. Looked up from germline, CDR1 is SEHNR and CDR2 is FQNEAQ (reference sequence). The V and J ends lost 0 bases and 2 bases respectively, with 11 bases between them. CDR3 loop: CASSLAGPGAYEQYF. The CDR3, as DNA: TGTGCCAGCAGCTTAGCCGGCCCGGGGGCCTACGAGCAGTACTTC.

The chain couples TRBV5-6 to TRBJ1-2; unclear D gene. Germline loops: CDR1 SGHDT, CDR2 YYEEEE. The ends were cut back, 6 bases at V and 6 bases at J, with 9 bases in the middle. The CDR3 is made up of 11 amino acids. Here the CDR3 DNA reads TGTGCCAGCAACACAGTGGATGGCTACACCTTC. Amino acids: CASNTVDGYTF.

Many counts were recorded for this clonotype. The rearrangement joins TRBV20-1 to TRBJ2-3, with 8 bases that match TRBD2. Germline CDR1 and CDR2: DFQATT and SNEGSKA (reference sequence). V trimming: 1 base; J trimming: 2 bases; junction bases outside the gene matches: 11. This CDR3 comprises 17 residues. CDR3 nucleotide sequence: TGCAGTGCTAGAGGTACTCCCGGGACTAGAACCACAGATACGCAGTATTTT. It yields the protein CSARGTPGTRTTDTQYF.

The sample holds one count of this clonotype. V is TRBV19 and J is TRBJ1-1; weak D call: TRBD1 (6 bases). The germline V gene encodes CDR1 LNHDA and CDR2 SQIVND (reference sequence). Trimming pared 4 bases from V and 6 bases from J, leaving 15 bases between. This CDR3 is built from 14 residues. For the CDR3, the DNA is TGTGCCAGTAGTAGGAGCGGGCCAGGGGCTGAAGCTTTCTTT. It encodes CASSRSGPGAEAFF. Full variable domain (remainder filled in from reference TRBV19 and TRBJ1-1): DGGITQSPKYLFRKEGQNVTLSCEQNLNHDAMYWYRQDPGQGLRLIYYSQIVNDFQKGDIAEGYSVSREKKESFPLTVTSAQKNPTAFYLCASSRSGPGAEAFFGQGTRLTVV.

A note on this clonotype: An end of the junction differs from the germline gene, which may be a read error. The chain links TRBV7-4 to TRBJ1-6; D unresolved. The CDR3 is 14 amino acids. Germline V gene lookup returns CDR1 SGHVT and CDR2 SQSDAQ. The DNA for the CDR3 is TGTGCCAGCAGTTTAGCGTCAACAGATTCACCCCTCCACTTT. Translated: CASSLASTDSPLHF.

This chain uses TRBV7-7 with TRBJ2-1, with 8 bases fitting TRBD2. The length of the CDR3 is 15 residues. Trimming removed 8 bases from V and 3 bases from J; junction bases left unmatched: 9. CDR1 and CDR2 (germline): SSHAT, FNYEAQ (reference sequence). The CDR3 DNA sequence: TGTGCCAGCGGGGTTAGCGGGAAGTTCTACAATGAGCAGTTCTTC. Amino acid sequence: CASGVSGKFYNEQFF.

The chain is built from TRBV7-3 and TRBJ2-6; D perhaps matches TRBD1 (6 bases). V lost 2 bases and J 4 bases, leaving 12 bases between the germline ends. The CDR3 extends over 16 amino acids. Per germline, CDR1 SGHTA and CDR2 FQGTGA. The CDR3 DNA sequence: TGTGCCAGCAGCTTATCCACAGGGTCCGGGGCCAACGTCCTGACTTTC. Translated, it gives CASSLSTGSGANVLTF.

The CDR3 coding sequence is TGTGCCAGCTCACGAGCGGGGGTGACATCTAGCACAGATACGCAGTATTTT. Translating it yields CASSRAGVTSSTDTQYF. This sequence joins TRBV18 and TRBJ2-3, with 8 bases fitting TRBD2. The CDR3 consists of 17 residues. J lost 0 bases, V lost 4 bases, and 9 bases had no gene match. Looked up from germline, CDR1 is KGHSH and CDR2 is LQKENI.

The chain carries TRBV12-3 or TRBV12-4 and TRBJ1-5; D remains ambiguous. The CDR3 loop spans 15 amino acids. Trimming took off 4 bases at V and 1 base at J, with 11 bases between the two ends. The CDR3 sequence is CASSSNPGSNQPQHF. The CDR3 DNA sequence: TGTGCCAGCAGTTCCAATCCGGGAAGCAATCAGCCCCAGCATTTT.

The rearrangement joins TRBV24-1 to TRBJ2-5; tentative D call: TRBD2 (6 bases). CDR1 is KGHDR and CDR2 is SFDVKD in the germline V gene. The CDR3 loop spans 14 amino acids. Trimming removed 2 bases from V and 5 bases from J, with 11 bases in between. CDR3 DNA sequence: TGTGCCACCAGTGATTCCCGACGGGGGGAGACCCAGTACTTC. This encodes CATSDSRRGETQYF.

The chain recombines TRBV29-1 with TRBJ2-7, with 10 positions matching TRBD2. CDR1 SQVTM and CDR2 ANQGSEA come from the germline V gene. This CDR3 is 13 amino acids long. V lost 4 bases and J lost 4; bases outside the gene matches: 4. In DNA form, the CDR3 reads TGCAGCGTTGTAGCTAGCGGGAGTTACGAGCAGTACTTC. Translating it yields CSVVASGSYEQYF.